This T cell receptor beta chain came from a study of blood T cell repertoires in COVID-19. Looked up from germline, CDR1 is SGHDT and CDR2 is YYEEEE. The CDR3 covers 16 residues. V lost 4 bases, J lost 5 bases, and 5 bases stayed unmatched. Authors' processing steps: Amplified reference gene primers provided the basis for estimating nucleated cell counts. Libraries were prepared by immunoSEQ multiplex PCR; TCRdb keeps only in-frame clonotypes and omits some of them. V, J and clone size were drawn from that table, and D and trimming were deduced from the DNA. The sample lists more than 250,000 clones; 87% were seen once. Clinical histories supplied by participants themselves formed the basis of cohort assignment.

This TCR derives from a woman aged 40 to 50 who had recovered from COVID-19. Sequencing was done on a sample of PBMCs or T cells enriched from blood (not recorded which). The chain carries TRBV5-6 and TRBJ1-6, with TRBD1 matching over 11 bases. CDR3 amino acids: CASSPWDRGNNSPLHF. DNA of the CDR3: TGTGCCAGCAGCCCTTGGGACAGGGGGAATAATTCACCCCTCCACTTT.